These T cell receptor beta chains were read from a single sample in a study of blood T cells in healthy people across ages. TCRdb re-analysed the 5' RACE reads in MiXCR, keeping a single row per CDR3 protein. The profile covers around 1.5 million distinct CDR3 sequences, with about 35% appearing a single time and about 11% taken by the ten largest. Input material: blood. The receptor set was obtained from a woman in her thirties in good health. The CDR3 runs from the conserved cysteine through the conserved F or W. The order of the fields is J gene, clone size, D gene, V gene, CDR3 DNA, CDR3 protein. The D gene is left open where the match is weak. Clone size is given for some rows only: seen once, a few or many times, or a class if the clone is expanded.

J gene: TRBJ2-7; clone size: few; D gene: TRBD1; V gene: TRBV5-1; CDR3 DNA: TGCGCCAGCAGCTTGGCGACAGGGAGCGGCGAGCAGTACTTC; CDR3 protein: CASSLATGSGEQYF
J gene: TRBJ1-2; clone size: few; D gene: TRBD1; V gene: TRBV27; CDR3 DNA: TGTGCCAGCCGGACAGGGAAAAACTATGGCTACACCTTC; CDR3 protein: CASRTGKNYGYTF
J gene: TRBJ2-3; clone size: few; D gene: TRBD2; V gene: TRBV7-9; CDR3 DNA: TGTGCCAGCAGCTTACGGGGGACTAGCGGTGGTATTATGCGAGATACGCAGTATTTT; CDR3 protein: CASSLRGTSGGIMRDTQYF
J gene: TRBJ1-2; clone size: -; D gene: TRBD1; V gene: TRBV6-1; CDR3 DNA: TGTGCCAGCAGAGTTACAGGGGGTGACGGCTACACCTTC; CDR3 protein: CASRVTGGDGYTF
J gene: TRBJ2-3; clone size: few; D gene: TRBD2; V gene: TRBV25-1; CDR3 DNA: TGTGCCAGCAGTGATAGCGGGGCCTTCACAGATACGCAGTATTTT; CDR3 protein: CASSDSGAFTDTQYF
J gene: TRBJ1-2; clone size: many; D gene: -; V gene: TRBV20-1; CDR3 DNA: TGCAGTGCTAGGGCGGACGCCCACTATGGCTACACCTTC; CDR3 protein: CSARADAHYGYTF
J gene: TRBJ2-7; clone size: -; D gene: -; V gene: TRBV6-1; CDR3 DNA: TGTGCCAGCAGTGAAAACGGAGGGGTACGCAATGAGCAGTACTTC; CDR3 protein: CASSENGGVRNEQYF
J gene: TRBJ1-2; clone size: few; D gene: -; V gene: TRBV29-1; CDR3 DNA: TGCAGCGTCATCGGTGGGGGGCGCCTTGGCTACACCTTC; CDR3 protein: CSVIGGGRLGYTF
J gene: TRBJ1-2; clone size: few; D gene: -; V gene: TRBV15; CDR3 DNA: TGTGCCACCAGCACCGGCCGAAACTATGGCTACACCTTC; CDR3 protein: CATSTGRNYGYTF
J gene: TRBJ2-5; clone size: many; D gene: -; V gene: TRBV20-1; CDR3 DNA: TGCAGTGTAAGAAGTGCGTTTGGGGAGACCCAGTACTTC; CDR3 protein: CSVRSAFGETQYF
J gene: TRBJ1-2; clone size: -; D gene: TRBD1; V gene: TRBV30; CDR3 DNA: TGTGCCTGGATCAGGGGGGACTATGGCTACACCTTC; CDR3 protein: CAWIRGDYGYTF
J gene: TRBJ1-2; clone size: -; D gene: -; V gene: TRBV5-1; CDR3 DNA: TGCGCCAGCAGCCCCTCGGCCCTGGGCGACGGCTACACCTTC; CDR3 protein: CASSPSALGDGYTF
J gene: TRBJ2-1; clone size: few; D gene: -; V gene: TRBV3-1; CDR3 DNA: TGTGCCAGCAGCCTTTCTTTGGGGGCCCATGAGCAGTTCTTC; CDR3 protein: CASSLSLGAHEQFF
J gene: TRBJ2-7; clone size: many; D gene: -; V gene: TRBV20-1; CDR3 DNA: TGCAGTGCTAGCGGGCAGGGAGTCCCCTACGAGCAGTACTTC; CDR3 protein: CSASGQGVPYEQYF
J gene: TRBJ1-5; clone size: -; D gene: -; V gene: TRBV9; CDR3 DNA: TGTGCCAGCAGCGTAGATGGTCAGCAGGGGCCCCAGCATTTT; CDR3 protein: CASSVDGQQGPQHF
J gene: TRBJ2-2; clone size: -; D gene: -; V gene: TRBV5-1; CDR3 DNA: TGCGCCAGCAGCTTGGGGGACAACCTAAAGAACACCGGGGAGCTGTTTTTT; CDR3 protein: CASSLGDNLKNTGELFF
J gene: TRBJ1-2; clone size: many; D gene: -; V gene: TRBV7-2; CDR3 DNA: TGTGCCAGCAGCTTACTCGGTGGCTACACCTTC; CDR3 protein: CASSLLGGYTF
J gene: TRBJ2-1; clone size: few; D gene: TRBD2; V gene: TRBV5-6; CDR3 DNA: TGTGCCAGCAGCCCGAGAGGTCGGGGGGTCCTCTCCTACAATGAGCAGTTCTTC; CDR3 protein: CASSPRGRGVLSYNEQFF
J gene: TRBJ2-7; clone size: -; D gene: TRBD2; V gene: TRBV5-1; CDR3 DNA: TGCGCCAGCAGCTTATCCGGGACTAGCGACAGACGGGCCGAGCAGTACTTC; CDR3 protein: CASSLSGTSDRRAEQYF
J gene: TRBJ2-7; clone size: -; D gene: -; V gene: TRBV30; CDR3 DNA: TGTGCCTGGAGTGGCTCCCCCTACGAGCAGTACTTC; CDR3 protein: CAWSGSPYEQYF
J gene: TRBJ1-1; clone size: -; D gene: -; V gene: TRBV12-3/TRBV12-4; CDR3 DNA: TGTGCCAGCAGCTCACAGGTCTTTACTGAAGCTTTCTTT; CDR3 protein: CASSSQVFTEAFF
J gene: TRBJ2-5; clone size: many; D gene: TRBD1; V gene: TRBV20-1; CDR3 DNA: TGCAGTGCCCCTCGGACAGGGGAAACGGAGACCCAGTACTTC; CDR3 protein: CSAPRTGETETQYF
J gene: TRBJ2-5; clone size: -; D gene: TRBD2; V gene: TRBV3-1; CDR3 DNA: TGTGCCAGCAGCCAAGATCGTCCTAGCGGGGAGAACAATGAGCAGTACTTC; CDR3 protein: CASSQDRPSGENNEQYF
J gene: TRBJ1-2; clone size: few; D gene: TRBD1; V gene: TRBV27; CDR3 DNA: TGTGCCAGCGGGCACCGGACAGGGGGAGCTAACTATGGCTACACCTTC; CDR3 protein: CASGHRTGGANYGYTF
J gene: TRBJ2-5; clone size: many; D gene: -; V gene: TRBV3-1; CDR3 DNA: TGTGCCAGCAGCCAAGTAGCGAAGACCCAGTACTTC; CDR3 protein: CASSQVAKTQYF
J gene: TRBJ2-3; clone size: -; D gene: -; V gene: TRBV30; CDR3 DNA: TGTGCCTGGAGTATTGGGGGCACAGATACGCAGTATTTT; CDR3 protein: CAWSIGGTDTQYF
J gene: TRBJ2-1; clone size: -; D gene: TRBD2; V gene: TRBV15; CDR3 DNA: TGTGCCACCAGCAGACCCGGCGGGAGCTCCTACAATGAGCAGTTCTTC; CDR3 protein: CATSRPGGSSYNEQFF
J gene: TRBJ1-2; clone size: -; D gene: -; V gene: TRBV7-3; CDR3 DNA: TGTGCCAGCAGCTTAATAGGCGGACAGAACTATGGCTACACCTTC; CDR3 protein: CASSLIGGQNYGYTF
J gene: TRBJ2-1; clone size: -; D gene: TRBD1; V gene: TRBV9; CDR3 DNA: TGTGCCAGCAGCGTAGAGGGGACAGGGGACAATGAGCAGTTCTTC; CDR3 protein: CASSVEGTGDNEQFF
J gene: TRBJ2-3; clone size: few; D gene: -; V gene: TRBV5-1; CDR3 DNA: TGCGCCAGCAGTCTACCCGGGGTATCGGGAGATACGCAGTATTTT; CDR3 protein: CASSLPGVSGDTQYF
J gene: TRBJ2-3; clone size: -; D gene: -; V gene: TRBV19; CDR3 DNA: TGTGCCAGCAGTATACAAAGGAGGTTAGATACGCAGTATTTT; CDR3 protein: CASSIQRRLDTQYF
J gene: TRBJ2-5; clone size: few; D gene: TRBD2; V gene: TRBV5-4; CDR3 DNA: TGTGCCAGCAGCTTGCTAGCGGTCGGCGAGACCCAGTACTTC; CDR3 protein: CASSLLAVGETQYF
J gene: TRBJ2-1; clone size: many; D gene: TRBD2; V gene: TRBV29-1; CDR3 DNA: TGCAGCGTTGGTGGGGCTACCCTAGCGGGGGTTTACAATGAGCAGTTCTTC; CDR3 protein: CSVGGATLAGVYNEQFF
J gene: TRBJ2-1; clone size: many; D gene: TRBD1; V gene: TRBV28; CDR3 DNA: TGTGCCAGCAGTTCCAGGGGGCTAGCTGGCCTATCCGTCAATGAGCAGTTCTTC; CDR3 protein: CASSSRGLAGLSVNEQFF
J gene: TRBJ2-3; clone size: -; D gene: TRBD1; V gene: TRBV5-1; CDR3 DNA: TGCGCCAGCAGCGCGGGGACAGGAAGGTCCACAGATACGCAGTATTTT; CDR3 protein: CASSAGTGRSTDTQYF
J gene: TRBJ1-2; clone size: -; D gene: -; V gene: TRBV6-5; CDR3 DNA: TGTGCCAGCAGCCGAACTGACAGGTATCGCGGCTACACCTTC; CDR3 protein: CASSRTDRYRGYTF
J gene: TRBJ2-7; clone size: -; D gene: TRBD2; V gene: TRBV9; CDR3 DNA: TGTGCCAGCAGTGTGGGATTCGGGACTAGCGGGGGGATTTCCTACGAGCAGTACTTC; CDR3 protein: CASSVGFGTSGGISYEQYF
J gene: TRBJ1-3; clone size: -; D gene: -; V gene: TRBV5-1; CDR3 DNA: TGCGCCAGCAGCTTGGCGGATCCTGGAAACACCATATATTTT; CDR3 protein: CASSLADPGNTIYF
J gene: TRBJ2-5; clone size: -; D gene: TRBD2; V gene: TRBV4-1; CDR3 DNA: TGCGCCAGCAGCCAGGACCAAGGACTAGCGGGGGGGGCCCAGTACTTC; CDR3 protein: CASSQDQGLAGGAQYF
J gene: TRBJ1-2; clone size: few; D gene: -; V gene: TRBV20-1; CDR3 DNA: TGCAGTGCTAGAGAAGGTACAGGGAAGGACCGGGGCTACACCTTC; CDR3 protein: CSAREGTGKDRGYTF
J gene: TRBJ2-3; clone size: few; D gene: TRBD1; V gene: TRBV5-1; CDR3 DNA: TGCGCCAGCAGCTTACAACGTACAGGGGTGGCCACAGATACGCAGTATTTT; CDR3 protein: CASSLQRTGVATDTQYF
J gene: TRBJ1-4; clone size: -; D gene: TRBD1; V gene: TRBV4-1; CDR3 DNA: TGCGCCAGCAGCCAGACAACAGGGGCCTATGAAAAACTGTTTTTT; CDR3 protein: CASSQTTGAYEKLFF
J gene: TRBJ1-1; clone size: -; D gene: -; V gene: TRBV3-1; CDR3 DNA: TGTGCCACCCAGTCCGAGGGGAGAACAATGGAAGCTTTCTTT; CDR3 protein: CATQSEGRTMEAFF
J gene: TRBJ2-2; clone size: -; D gene: TRBD2; V gene: TRBV27; CDR3 DNA: TGTGCCAGCAGTTTATCGATGTACGGGGGGACCGGGGAGCTGTTTTTT; CDR3 protein: CASSLSMYGGTGELFF
J gene: TRBJ1-1; clone size: -; D gene: -; V gene: TRBV18; CDR3 DNA: TGTGCCAGCTCACCGGTACCAGGGAGGGAAGCTTTCTTT; CDR3 protein: CASSPVPGREAFF
J gene: TRBJ1-6; clone size: -; D gene: -; V gene: TRBV30; CDR3 DNA: TGTGCCTGGAGTTCTGGACTGAAAAATTCACCCCTCCACTTT; CDR3 protein: CAWSSGLKNSPLHF
J gene: TRBJ2-1; clone size: -; D gene: TRBD2; V gene: TRBV18; CDR3 DNA: TGTGCCAGCTCACCGGCACTAGCGGGAGGAGGCTCAAGTGAGCAGTTCTTC; CDR3 protein: CASSPALAGGGSSEQFF
J gene: TRBJ1-1; clone size: few; D gene: TRBD1; V gene: TRBV12-3/TRBV12-4; CDR3 DNA: TGTGCCAGCAGCCAGGGACAGGGGGTCACTGAAGCTTTCTTT; CDR3 protein: CASSQGQGVTEAFF
J gene: TRBJ2-3; clone size: -; D gene: TRBD2; V gene: TRBV2; CDR3 DNA: TGTGTCCCAAGGGGGCATCTCGGGACTAGCGGGAGTTTTAGCACAGATACGCAGTATTTT; CDR3 protein: CVPRGHLGTSGSFSTDTQYF
J gene: TRBJ2-7; clone size: -; D gene: TRBD2; V gene: TRBV20-1; CDR3 DNA: TGCAGTGCTAGCACGGGAGGCCCCTTCCACGAGCAGTACTTC; CDR3 protein: CSASTGGPFHEQYF
J gene: TRBJ1-1; clone size: -; D gene: -; V gene: TRBV7-9; CDR3 DNA: TGTGCCAGCAGCTTAGGCACCATCCTGCCGAACACTGAAGCTTTCTTT; CDR3 protein: CASSLGTILPNTEAFF
J gene: TRBJ2-5; clone size: few; D gene: -; V gene: TRBV3-1; CDR3 DNA: TGTGCCAGCAGCCAAGAGTTAACGGGAGCCGAGTACCAAGAGACCCAGTACTTC; CDR3 protein: CASSQELTGAEYQETQYF
J gene: TRBJ2-7; clone size: -; D gene: TRBD1; V gene: TRBV20-1; CDR3 DNA: TGCAGTGCAGGGACAGCATACGAGCAGTACTTC; CDR3 protein: CSAGTAYEQYF
J gene: TRBJ2-3; clone size: -; D gene: -; V gene: TRBV7-9; CDR3 DNA: TGTGCCAGCAGAAACAAGGGTGGTGCAGATACGCAGTATTTT; CDR3 protein: CASRNKGGADTQYF
J gene: TRBJ2-4; clone size: few; D gene: TRBD2; V gene: TRBV20-1; CDR3 DNA: TGCAGTGCTAGAGACATGCGGGGAGGGCCAGGAAACATTCAGTACTTC; CDR3 protein: CSARDMRGGPGNIQYF
J gene: TRBJ2-3; clone size: -; D gene: -; V gene: TRBV7-2; CDR3 DNA: TGTGCCAGCAGCTTTCCCTCGGGCGGGGTAGATACGCAGTATTTT; CDR3 protein: CASSFPSGGVDTQYF
J gene: TRBJ2-3; clone size: few; D gene: -; V gene: TRBV20-1; CDR3 DNA: TGCAGTGCTACGGGGCGCGGCACAGATACGCAGTATTTT; CDR3 protein: CSATGRGTDTQYF
J gene: TRBJ2-7; clone size: -; D gene: TRBD2; V gene: TRBV9; CDR3 DNA: TGTGCCAGCAGCGTGACTAGCGGGGCGATCTACGAGCAGTACTTC; CDR3 protein: CASSVTSGAIYEQYF